The clone carrying this TCR beta chain was seen a handful of times. The data originate from a study of blood T cells in healthy people across ages. The CDR3 totals 14 residues. Germline V gives CDR1 LGHDT, CDR2 YNNKEL (reference sequence). Then a second PCR, running about 6 to 11 cycles, was carried out with a sample-barcoded 5' primer and a J-beta primer mix. One entry per CDR3 protein results from TCRdb running MiXCR on the 5' RACE reads. This sample has approximately 780,000 distinct CDR3 sequences, with roughly 25% found just once. This sample also belongs to another study, concerning T cells of mothers and their children. From that report: Each mother gave over 9.5 million TCR beta CDR3 reads; each child, approximately 3.3 million.

V and J are TRBV3-1 and TRBJ2-5, with TRBD2 as a possible D gene (7 bases). The closer fit of TRBJ2-1 to the DNA end suggests the J call may be wrong. The sample was blood. This TCR was sampled from a boy between 5 and 17 years old in good health. Here the CDR3 DNA reads TGTGCCAGCAGCCTCAACGGGGGGCCGAGTGAGCAGTTCTTC. Translation gives CASSLNGGPSEQFF.